These 2 T cell receptor beta chains share one sample of origin, sequenced in a study of shared clonotypes between healthy human individuals. This table comes from immunoSEQ multiplex PCR, and its TCRdb copy is limited to in-frame clones, with some not included. Here the sample spans about 1.4 million clones, around 95% being singletons. The sequenced sample consisted of naive CD4+ T cells sorted from blood. Subset defined: CD45RA+ positively selected. These receptors all stem from a man aged 25 to 40 in good health.

The chain combines TRBV5-1 with TRBJ2-3; 10 positions agree with TRBD2. The germline gives CDR1 SGHRS, CDR2 YFSETQ. The CDR3 length is 13 residues. V gave up 5 bases and J gave up 5 bases; unmatched junction bases: 2. In nucleotides, the CDR3 is TGCGCCAGCAGACGACTAGCGGGAGATACGCAGTATTTT. Its translation: CASRRLAGDTQYF.

The J gene is TRBJ1-5, the V gene TRBV6-5; D is undetermined. This CDR3 contains 14 residues. With 5 bases removed from V and 3 bases from J, the gap between germline ends came to 11 bases. Germline assignment: CDR1 MNHEY and CDR2 SVGAGI. The CDR3: CASSRTVNNQPQHF. CDR3 sequence (DNA): TGTGCCAGCAGTCGGACGGTTAACAATCAGCCCCAGCATTTT.